Listed below are T cell receptor beta chains from one sample, sequenced in a study of blood T cell repertoires in COVID-19. Data came from immunoSEQ multiplex PCR; TCRdb stores just in-frame clones and leaves some out. The data contain some 200,000 clones, approximately 84% of them singletons. Material for sequencing was peripheral blood. Every receptor here comes from a human donor with acute or convalescent COVID-19. The donor label of this sample is uncertain. CDR3s include the opening cysteine and the closing phenylalanine or tryptophan. The order of the fields is J gene, V gene, clone size, D gene, CDR3 protein, CDR3 DNA. A D gene is named only where the DNA matches it firmly. Size tells how often a clone was seen (once, few, many) or the class of an expanded clone, and some rows leave it out.

J: TRBJ1-4; V: TRBV18; size: NA; D: NA; CDR3: CASSPPSGNEKLFF; DNA: TGTGCCAGCTCACCACCTTCGGGGAATGAAAAACTGTTTTTT
J: TRBJ2-4; V: TRBV27; size: NA; D: NA; CDR3: CASSLGSTEAKNIQYF; DNA: TGTGCCAGCAGTCTTGGCTCCACGGAGGCCAAAAACATTCAGTACTTC
J: TRBJ1-6; V: TRBV7-3; size: NA; D: TRBD1; CDR3: CASSLTVSKTGPSSYNSPLHF; DNA: TGTGCCAGCAGCTTAACGGTGAGTAAGACAGGGCCGAGCTCCTATAATTCACCCCTCCACTTT
J: TRBJ2-7; V: TRBV4-1; size: NA; D: TRBD1; CDR3: CASSQARTGGWDEQYF; DNA: TGCGCCAGCAGCCAAGCCAGGACAGGGGGCTGGGACGAGCAGTACTTC
J: TRBJ2-5; V: TRBV30; size: NA; D: NA; CDR3: CAWSPGIETQYF; DNA: TGTGCCTGGAGTCCGGGAATCGAGACCCAGTACTTC
J: TRBJ2-7; V: TRBV14; size: NA; D: NA; CDR3: CASSQGLTYEQYF; DNA: TGTGCCAGCAGCCAAGGACTCACCTACGAGCAGTACTTC
J: TRBJ1-3; V: TRBV30; size: NA; D: NA; CDR3: CAWSGGRGPGNTIYF; DNA: TGTGCCTGGAGTGGCGGGCGGGGGCCCGGAAACACCATATATTTT
J: TRBJ1-4; V: TRBV19; size: NA; D: NA; CDR3: CASTLGQPEKLFF; DNA: TGTGCCAGTACCCTGGGGCAGCCCGAAAAACTGTTTTTT
J: TRBJ1-1; V: TRBV6-5; size: NA; D: NA; CDR3: CASSYARVGEAFF; DNA: TGTGCCAGCAGTTACGCGAGGGTAGGTGAAGCTTTCTTT
J: TRBJ2-3; V: TRBV7-2; size: NA; D: NA; CDR3: CASSFGGGTDTQYF; DNA: TGTGCCAGCAGCTTTGGGGGCGGGACAGATACGCAGTATTTT
J: TRBJ2-3; V: TRBV24-1; size: NA; D: TRBD2; CDR3: CATSDGAGTTTDTQYF; DNA: TGTGCCACCAGTGATGGGGCCGGGACTACCACAGATACGCAGTATTTT
J: TRBJ1-2; V: TRBV5-1; size: NA; D: TRBD1; CDR3: CASSRGQENLPYGYTF; DNA: TGCGCCAGCAGCAGAGGACAGGAGAACCTACCCTATGGCTACACCTTC
J: TRBJ2-7; V: TRBV6-5; size: NA; D: TRBD1; CDR3: CASSSPRTGAYEQYF; DNA: TGTGCCAGCAGTTCGCCCCGGACAGGTGCTTACGAGCAGTACTTC
J: TRBJ2-3; V: TRBV24-1; size: once; D: NA; CDR3: CATSVGRQGTDTQYF; DNA: TGTGCCACCAGTGTGGGTAGGCAGGGTACAGATACGCAGTATTTT
J: TRBJ1-2; V: TRBV19; size: NA; D: TRBD1; CDR3: CASSNSDRGLSGYTF; DNA: TGTGCCAGTAGTAACTCGGACAGGGGGCTGTCTGGCTACACCTTC
J: TRBJ2-7; V: TRBV7-9; size: NA; D: NA; CDR3: CASSSTGQSQYF; DNA: TGTGCCAGCAGCTCTACCGGACAGTCTCAGTACTTC
J: TRBJ2-1; V: TRBV3-1/TRBV3-2; size: NA; D: TRBD1; CDR3: CASSPRGQIINSEQFF; DNA: TGTGCCAGCAGCCCCCGGGGACAGATCATCAATAGTGAGCAGTTCTTC
J: TRBJ2-7; V: TRBV5-4; size: NA; D: TRBD1; CDR3: CASSRDRGTYEQYF; DNA: TGTGCCAGCAGTAGGGACAGGGGGACCTACGAGCAGTACTTC
J: TRBJ2-5; V: TRBV24-1; size: NA; D: NA; CDR3: CATGTGKQETQYF; DNA: TGTGCCACCGGAACCGGGAAACAAGAGACCCAGTACTTC
J: TRBJ2-5; V: TRBV7-2; size: NA; D: NA; CDR3: CASSLSRETQYF; DNA: TGTGCCAGCAGCTTATCGAGGGAGACCCAGTACTTC
J: TRBJ1-5; V: TRBV2; size: NA; D: TRBD1; CDR3: CASRKTGQGLVQPQHF; DNA: TGTGCCAGCAGAAAAACGGGACAGGGGCTCGTTCAGCCCCAGCATTTT
J: TRBJ1-4; V: TRBV5-4; size: NA; D: NA; CDR3: CASSSPGATNEKLFF; DNA: TGTGCCAGCAGCTCCCCAGGGGCGACTAATGAAAAACTGTTTTTT
J: TRBJ1-2; V: TRBV6-5; size: NA; D: NA; CDR3: CASSYSWRQGYTF; DNA: TGTGCTAGCAGTTACTCGTGGAGGCAAGGCTACACCTTC
J: TRBJ2-7; V: TRBV7-2; size: NA; D: TRBD1; CDR3: CASSLTTGPYEQYF; DNA: TGTGCCAGCAGCCTTACGACAGGGCCTTACGAGCAGTACTTC
J: TRBJ2-7; V: TRBV14; size: NA; D: TRBD2; CDR3: CASSQDRGVAGHYEQYF; DNA: TGTGCCAGCAGCCAAGACCGAGGGGTAGCGGGACACTACGAGCAGTACTTC
J: TRBJ1-2; V: TRBV5-6; size: NA; D: TRBD1; CDR3: CASSFGTGGTRYGYTF; DNA: TGTGCCAGCAGCTTCGGGACAGGTGGGACTCGCTATGGCTACACCTTC
J: TRBJ1-1; V: TRBV30; size: NA; D: NA; CDR3: CAWSVIRGRTEAFF; DNA: TGTGCCTGGAGTGTCATAAGAGGTCGCACTGAAGCTTTCTTT
J: TRBJ2-2; V: TRBV28; size: NA; D: NA; CDR3: CASSLTVGELFF; DNA: TGTGCCAGCAGTTTAACAGTCGGGGAGCTGTTTTTT
J: TRBJ1-4; V: TRBV30; size: NA; D: TRBD1; CDR3: CAGRTGGANEKLFF; DNA: TGTGCCGGACGAACAGGGGGAGCTAATGAAAAACTGTTTTTT
J: TRBJ1-6; V: TRBV15; size: NA; D: NA; CDR3: CATSRHRESPLHF; DNA: TGTGCCACCAGCAGACATCGGGAGTCACCCCTCCACTTT
J: TRBJ2-4; V: TRBV21-1; size: NA; D: NA; CDR3: CANSKKGLAGGRGKNIQYF; DNA: TGTGCCAACAGCAAAAAAGGACTAGCGGGAGGGCGGGGCAAAAACATTCAGTACTTC
J: TRBJ2-1; V: TRBV3-1/TRBV3-2; size: NA; D: NA; CDR3: CASSQGAGTSQFF; DNA: TGTGCCAGCAGCCAGGGTGCCGGGACTTCGCAGTTCTTC
J: TRBJ1-3; V: TRBV19; size: NA; D: NA; CDR3: CASSLLPGVPGNTIYF; DNA: TGTGCCAGTAGTCTCCTACCAGGGGTACCTGGAAACACCATATATTTT
J: TRBJ1-2; V: TRBV6-5; size: NA; D: TRBD1; CDR3: CASMVDRVYGYTF; DNA: TGTGCCAGCATGGTCGACAGGGTCTATGGCTACACCTTC
J: TRBJ1-5; V: TRBV19; size: few; D: NA; CDR3: CASSIEDQPQHF; DNA: TGTGCCAGTAGTATTGAGGATCAGCCCCAGCATTTT
J: TRBJ2-6; V: TRBV7-2; size: once; D: TRBD1; CDR3: CASSPTGTGTSGANVLTF; DNA: TGTGCCAGCAGCCCGACCGGGACAGGGACGTCTGGGGCCAACGTCCTGACTTTC
J: TRBJ1-6; V: TRBV27; size: once; D: NA; CDR3: CASSPSLDSYSPLHF; DNA: TGTGCCAGCAGTCCCTCCCTGGACAGTTATTCACCCCTCCACTTT
J: TRBJ2-7; V: TRBV6-2/TRBV6-3; size: NA; D: TRBD1; CDR3: CASSYPPTGSPYEQYF; DNA: TGTGCCAGCAGTTACCCCCCGACAGGGAGCCCCTACGAGCAGTACTTC
J: TRBJ2-1; V: TRBV18; size: NA; D: NA; CDR3: CASSSGTTYNEQFF; DNA: TGTGCCAGCTCATCAGGGACAACTTACAATGAGCAGTTCTTC